The present T cell receptor beta chain was sequenced within a study of vaccination effects on CD4 cells after COVID-19. Study details: Pools of viral peptides were used by the ViraFEST assay to expand antigen-specific CD4+ T cells ahead of sequencing. Notes on the study in general: Healthy vaccinees' vaccine-induced clones included only 1 of 255 cross-reacting with common cold coronaviruses.

Assay: immunoSEQ multiplex PCR; the TCRdb copy retains only in-frame clones and omits some. The table includes 35,000 to 40,000 clones, about four fifths detected once. Per the germline V gene, CDR1 is SEHNR and CDR2 is FQNEAQ (reference sequence). V lost 0 bases and J lost 7, with 12 bases in between. This CDR3 comprises 15 residues. Of note for this clone: Antigen unknown.

Having been cultured for less than 12 days, the cells underwent CD4+ T cell isolation. None of the vaccinated had previously contracted SARS-CoV-2, and their nucleocapsid antibodies tested negative. This sequence joins TRBV7-9 and TRBJ1-4; D gene unclear. The TCR sequence derives from a human donor who received a COVID-19 vaccine. The sample here was CD4+ T cells from PBMCs cultured without peptide, taken before COVID-19 vaccination. CDR3 region: CASSLASGVSEKLFF. Written as DNA, the CDR3 is TGTGCCAGCAGCTTAGCGTCGGGAGTCAGTGAAAAACTGTTTTTT.